Below, 20 T cell receptor beta chains from the same sample are listed, as sequenced in a study of blood T cell repertoires in COVID-19. Measured with immunoSEQ multiplex PCR; TCRdb has only the in-frame clones, and not every one. The repertoire includes more than 150,000 clones, about four fifths of them detected once, and roughly 7% sits in the top ten. The sample consisted of peripheral blood. The receptors stem from a human donor in a cohort sampled during active COVID-19.

This chain links TRBV5-1 with TRBJ1-2; 7 bases map to TRBD1. The J segment lost 0 bases and the V segment lost 2 bases, leaving 10 bases of the junction unmatched. Germline CDR1 and CDR2: SGHRS and YFSETQ. CDR3 length equals 17 residues. The CDR3 DNA sequence: TGCGCCAGCAGCTTATGGTCAGGGGGAGATCCTAACTATGGCTACACCTTC. Translated, it gives CASSLWSGGDPNYGYTF.

The gene calls are TRBV21-1 and TRBJ2-6; the tabulated D call, TRBD1, remains unverified against the DNA. TRBV21-1 is reported as a pseudogene. The CDR3 sequence is 16 residues long. Here the CDR3 DNA reads TGTGCCAGCAGCAGACAGGCCTCCCCTGGGGCCAACGTCCTGACTTTC. It translates to CASSRQASPGANVLTF.

There are a few counts of this clone. The chain has TRBV2 and TRBJ2-7; tentatively, D is TRBD2 (5 bases). The CDR3 contains 11 residues. CDR1 and CDR2 from the germline V gene are SNHLY and FYNNEI. Trimming cost V 3 bases and J 8 bases, with 8 bases left between them. The CDR3 DNA follows: TGTGCCAGCAGTGATCGGGGAAAGCAGTACTTC. Its translation is CASSDRGKQYF.

This chain connects TRBV3-1 (or the pseudogene TRBV3-2) to TRBJ2-1, with D tentatively TRBD1 (5 bases). This CDR3 comprises 14 residues. Germline CDR1 and CDR2: LGHDT and YNNKEL (reference sequence). The V end was cut by 0 bases, the J end by 4 bases, with 7 bases between. CDR3 nucleotides: TGTGCCAGCAGCCAAGATGGGGCTTACAATGAGCAGTTCTTC. Amino acid sequence: CASSQDGAYNEQFF.

This clone was seen only a few times. DNA for the CDR3: TGTGCCAGCGGCACGGGTCCTTCCCCACTCGAGCAGTACTTC. Translating gives CASGTGPSPLEQYF. The chain couples TRBV5-4 to TRBJ2-7; D is ambiguous. The CDR3 runs to 14 residues. Trimming took off 7 bases at V and 6 bases at J, with 20 bases between the two ends. Germline CDR1 and CDR2: SGHNT and YYREEE (reference sequence).

The rearrangement uses TRBV4-2 and TRBJ2-7, with TRBD2 matching over 7 bases. The CDR3 length is 15 residues. The junction had 6 bases not matched to a gene; V was cut back by 1 base and J by 3 bases. Per the germline V gene, CDR1 is LGHNA and CDR2 is YNFKEQ. DNA of the CDR3: TGTGCCAGCAGCCAAGGGCCTAGCGGAGACTACGAGCAGTACTTC. Translation gives CASSQGPSGDYEQYF.

V gene TRBV13 combines with J gene TRBJ2-7, with TRBD1 matching 12 bases. CDR3 length equals 14 residues. The junction had 4 bases not matched to a gene; V was cut back by 5 bases and J by 5 bases. The germline CDR1 and CDR2 sequences are PRHDT and FYEKMQ (reference sequence). The CDR3 here is CASSPGDRGHEQYF. The CDR3 coding sequence is TGTGCCAGCAGCCCAGGGGACAGGGGGCACGAGCAGTACTTC. Full variable domain (rest looked up from reference TRBV13 and TRBJ2-7): AAGVIQSPRHLIKEKRETATLKCYPIPRHDTVYWYQQGPGQDPQFLISFYEKMQSDKGSIPDRFSAQQFSDYHSELNMSSLELGDSALYFCASSPGDRGHEQYFGPGTRLTVT.

This chain joins TRBV13 and TRBJ2-7; 12 bases match TRBD2. CDR1 and CDR2 (germline): PRHDT, FYEKMQ (reference sequence). Trimming removed 7 bases from V and 5 bases from J; junction bases left unmatched: 9. This CDR3 has 15 residues. The chain's CDR3 is CASTPASGGAHEQYF. The CDR3, as DNA: TGTGCCAGCACCCCCGCTAGCGGGGGGGCCCACGAGCAGTACTTC.

J is TRBJ2-1 and V is TRBV4-1; D call uncertain. V was trimmed by 2 bases and J by 2 bases, leaving 4 bases between them. Germline CDR1 MGHRA, CDR2 YSYEKL. The CDR3 spans 13 residues. The CDR3 loop reads CASSQLPYNEQFF. Here the CDR3 DNA reads TGCGCCAGCAGCCAACTTCCCTACAATGAGCAGTTCTTC.

The rearrangement joins TRBV7-6 to TRBJ2-2, with 12 positions matching TRBD2. J was trimmed by 1 base and V by 6 bases; bases with no gene match: 9. The V gene's germline CDR1 is SGHVS and CDR2 FNYEAQ. This CDR3 region has 18 residues. CDR3 bases: TGTGCCAGCAGGAACGGACTAGCGGGAACCCTGAACACCGGGGAGCTGTTTTTT. As protein: CASRNGLAGTLNTGELFF.

The CDR3 region has the DNA TGTGCCAGCAGCTTAGCGGGGGGGCCCGGCACAGATACGCAGTATTTT. Translation gives CASSLAGGPGTDTQYF. V usage is TRBV7-9 and J usage is TRBJ2-3, with a possible D match to TRBD2 (7 bases). V dropped 0 bases and J dropped 1 base, with 11 bases sitting between them. CDR1 and CDR2 from the germline V gene are SEHNR and FQNEAQ (reference sequence). The CDR3 covers 16 residues.

V gene TRBV18 combines with J gene TRBJ2-5; D may be TRBD2 (7 bases). The ends were cut back, 0 bases at V and 4 bases at J, with 15 bases in the middle. The germline CDR1 and CDR2 sequences are KGHSH and LQKENI. CDR3 length: 16 amino acids. Here the CDR3 DNA reads TGTGCCAGCTCACCACCGTCGGGGGGCACCGGAGAGACCCAGTACTTC. Residues: CASSPPSGGTGETQYF.

This clone showed up just once. V usage is TRBV18 and J usage is TRBJ2-1; D possibly corresponds to TRBD1 (5 bases). V gave up 0 bases and J gave up 0 bases, with 9 bases separating them. Per germline, CDR1 KGHSH and CDR2 LQKENI. The CDR3 extends over 16 amino acids. The CDR3 here is CASSPPRGLSYNEQFF. The CDR3 coding sequence is TGTGCCAGCTCACCACCTAGGGGCCTCTCCTACAATGAGCAGTTCTTC.

The chain links TRBV3-1 (or the pseudogene TRBV3-2) to TRBJ2-7, with 9 nucleotides matching TRBD2. This CDR3 has 14 residues. V shed 2 bases, J shed 2 bases, and the junction held 1 base outside the gene matches. Per germline, CDR1 LGHDT and CDR2 YNNKEL (reference sequence). CDR3 coding DNA: TGTGCCAGCAGCCAACTAGCGGGGCCCTACGAGCAGTACTTC. Translating gives CASSQLAGPYEQYF.

This clone is a singleton in its sample. The chain links TRBV5-6 to TRBJ2-7, with TRBD2 matching 13 bases. Unmatched junction bases numbered 3, after V lost 4 bases and J lost 2 bases. The CDR3 has 15 residues. CDR1 and CDR2 (germline): SGHDT, YYEEEE. CDR3 region: CASSIGLAGAYEQYF. The CDR3 coding sequence is TGTGCCAGCAGCATCGGACTAGCGGGGGCCTACGAGCAGTACTTC. Looking up the rest from reference TRBV5-6 and TRBJ2-7 gives the full variable domain: DAGVTQSPTHLIKTRGQQVTLRCSPKSGHDTVSWYQQALGQGPQFIFQYYEEEERQRGNFPDRFSGHQFPNYSSELNVNALLLGDSALYLCASSIGLAGAYEQYFGPGTRLTVT.

The chain employs TRBV3-1 (or the pseudogene TRBV3-2) and TRBJ2-7, with 9 bases identical to TRBD2. V was clipped by 6 bases and J by 5 bases; unmatched bases: 14. From germline, CDR1 is LGHDT and CDR2 YNNKEL (reference sequence). This CDR3 region has 16 residues. The CDR3 bases are TGTGCCAGCAGAGACGCCAGCGGGGGGTATGAGGACGAGCAGTACTTC. Its protein is CASRDASGGYEDEQYF.

The J gene is TRBJ2-7, the V gene TRBV5-1; 9 bases agree with TRBD1. The CDR3 is 15 amino acids. Germline CDR1 reads SGHRS; CDR2 reads YFSETQ. Unmatched junction bases numbered 6, after V lost 0 bases and J lost 5 bases. CDR3 DNA sequence: TGCGCCAGCAGCTTGGAGACAGGGGGTATCGACGAGCAGTACTTC. Translating gives CASSLETGGIDEQYF.

This sequence joins TRBV6-5 and TRBJ1-1, with D perhaps matching TRBD1 (5 bases). The CDR3 consists of 14 residues. From germline, CDR1 is MNHEY and CDR2 SVGAGI. V lost 7 bases to trimming and J lost 4 bases, with 16 bases between them. The CDR3 loop reads CASKGRGWSTEAFF. CDR3 nucleotide sequence: TGTGCCAGCAAGGGTAGGGGATGGAGCACTGAAGCTTTCTTT.

This rearrangement joins TRBV4-2 to TRBJ2-7; no firm D call. This CDR3 has 14 residues. Germline assignment: CDR1 LGHNA and CDR2 YNFKEQ. With 3 bases removed from V and 5 bases from J, the gap between germline ends came to 14 bases. CDR3 coding DNA: TGTGCCAGCAGCCATCTGGGTACGGGTGACGAGCAGTACTTC. Its protein product is CASSHLGTGDEQYF.

The chain is built from TRBV27 and TRBJ2-1; 7 nucleotides align to TRBD2. Germline CDR1 and CDR2: MNHEY and SMNVEV (reference sequence). The CDR3 length is 15 residues. Trimming cost V 6 bases and J 2 bases; bases outside gene matches: 7. The CDR3 DNA reads as TGTGCCAGCAGCCATCGGGACTACACCTACAATGAGCAGTTCTTC. It yields the protein CASSHRDYTYNEQFF.